A selection of T cell receptor beta chains follows, all from one sample in a study of shared clonotypes between healthy human individuals. The protocol was immunoSEQ multiplex PCR, while the TCRdb copy is restricted to in-frame clones and leaves out a portion. The sample lists some 1,600,000 clones; 95% to 99% were seen once. The specimen sequenced was naive CD4+ T cells sorted from blood. These receptors originate from a man in his thirties or forties in good health. Both conserved end residues are part of each CDR3. Each record gives: V gene, J gene, D gene, clone size, CDR3 DNA, CDR3 protein. D genes are given only for firm matches. Only part of the rows carry a size: once, few, many, or a class if the clone is expanded.

V gene: TRBV9; J gene: TRBJ2-1; D gene: TRBD2; clone size: NA; CDR3 DNA: TGTGCCAGCAGCGTAGTAGCGGGAGTGCTTAGTGAGCAGTTCTTC; CDR3 protein: CASSVVAGVLSEQFF
V gene: TRBV9; J gene: TRBJ2-1; D gene: NA; clone size: NA; CDR3 DNA: TGTGCCAGCAGCGTCGGGACCTACTACAATGAGCAGTTCTTC; CDR3 protein: CASSVGTYYNEQFF
V gene: TRBV2; J gene: TRBJ2-7; D gene: NA; clone size: NA; CDR3 DNA: TGTGCCATTAAGACAGAACTCCCTAGCGAGCAGTACTTC; CDR3 protein: CAIKTELPSEQYF
V gene: TRBV5-4; J gene: TRBJ2-1; D gene: NA; clone size: few; CDR3 DNA: TGTGCCAGCAGCCCCCAAGGACCCAACAATGAGCAGTTCTTC; CDR3 protein: CASSPQGPNNEQFF
V gene: TRBV19; J gene: TRBJ1-5; D gene: NA; clone size: NA; CDR3 DNA: TGTGCCAGCTGCCTGGAGGGGGTGAATCAGCCCCAGCATTTT; CDR3 protein: CASCLEGVNQPQHF
V gene: TRBV30; J gene: TRBJ2-7; D gene: NA; clone size: NA; CDR3 DNA: TGTGCCTGGAGTGTACTAAGCGAGCAGTACTTC; CDR3 protein: CAWSVLSEQYF
V gene: TRBV6-5; J gene: TRBJ1-3; D gene: NA; clone size: NA; CDR3 DNA: TGTGCCAGCAGTTACCAGCCCAACTCGGGAAACACCATATATTTT; CDR3 protein: CASSYQPNSGNTIYF
V gene: TRBV7-9; J gene: TRBJ2-5; D gene: NA; clone size: NA; CDR3 DNA: TGTGCCAGTCGTACTTCAGGGGCTCAAGAGACCCAGTACTTC; CDR3 protein: CASRTSGAQETQYF
V gene: TRBV15; J gene: TRBJ2-4; D gene: NA; clone size: NA; CDR3 DNA: TGTGCCACCAGCAGAGGAAACCCTGGACTGATGGTTACGGACATTCAGTACTTC; CDR3 protein: CATSRGNPGLMVTDIQYF
V gene: TRBV18; J gene: TRBJ2-7; D gene: NA; clone size: NA; CDR3 DNA: TGTGCCAGCTCACCGTTACCCTCCGGGACTCACCCCTCGTACGAGTACTTC; CDR3 protein: CASSPLPSGTHPSYEYF
V gene: TRBV15; J gene: TRBJ1-1; D gene: TRBD1; clone size: NA; CDR3 DNA: TGTGCCACCAGCACCAGGAGGGGGCCAAGTGGGGCTTTCTTT; CDR3 protein: CATSTRRGPSGAFF
V gene: TRBV28; J gene: TRBJ2-7; D gene: NA; clone size: once; CDR3 DNA: TGTGCCAGCAGTTTATCCACCTACGAGCAGTACTTC; CDR3 protein: CASSLSTYEQYF
V gene: TRBV28; J gene: TRBJ1-4; D gene: NA; clone size: once; CDR3 DNA: TGTGCCAGCAGCCGTTCGGCGGGAGAGGTGTTTTTT; CDR3 protein: CASSRSAGEVFF
V gene: TRBV5-1; J gene: TRBJ2-7; D gene: TRBD2; clone size: NA; CDR3 DNA: TGCGCCAGCAGCTTAGCGGGAGTAATCTACGAGCAGTACTTC; CDR3 protein: CASSLAGVIYEQYF
V gene: TRBV5-1; J gene: TRBJ2-1; D gene: TRBD1; clone size: NA; CDR3 DNA: TGCGCCAGCAGCCCGGGACAGGGGGCAATCGATGAGCAGTTCTTC; CDR3 protein: CASSPGQGAIDEQFF
V gene: TRBV5-4; J gene: TRBJ2-7; D gene: NA; clone size: NA; CDR3 DNA: TGTGCCAGCAGCAAGAAAAGAAGGGACCAAGGCTACGAGCAGTACTTC; CDR3 protein: CASSKKRRDQGYEQYF
V gene: TRBV5-4; J gene: TRBJ2-5; D gene: NA; clone size: once; CDR3 DNA: TGTGCCAGCAGCTTGGGGAAAGAGACCCAGTACTTC; CDR3 protein: CASSLGKETQYF
V gene: TRBV29-1; J gene: TRBJ2-3; D gene: NA; clone size: NA; CDR3 DNA: TGCAGCGTTGAGGTAGCGGGCACAGATACGCAGTATTTT; CDR3 protein: CSVEVAGTDTQYF
V gene: TRBV7-3; J gene: TRBJ1-2; D gene: TRBD1; clone size: NA; CDR3 DNA: TGTGCCAGCAGCGAGACAGGGGCTGGCGGCTACACCTTC; CDR3 protein: CASSETGAGGYTF
V gene: TRBV7-2; J gene: TRBJ1-1; D gene: NA; clone size: NA; CDR3 DNA: TGTGCCAGCAGCCCCCGGCAGGGAATTTCAGCTTTCTTT; CDR3 protein: CASSPRQGISAFF
V gene: TRBV9; J gene: TRBJ2-1; D gene: NA; clone size: NA; CDR3 DNA: TGTGCCAGCAGCGTAGGTGTAGTAACCTACAATGAGCAGTTCTTC; CDR3 protein: CASSVGVVTYNEQFF
V gene: TRBV5-1; J gene: TRBJ1-5; D gene: NA; clone size: NA; CDR3 DNA: TGCGCCAGCAGCTTGGCCGGGGACTCTCAGCCCCAGCATTTT; CDR3 protein: CASSLAGDSQPQHF
V gene: TRBV7-2; J gene: TRBJ2-2; D gene: NA; clone size: NA; CDR3 DNA: TGTGCCAGCAGCTTACCTTCCGGGGAGCTGTTTTTT; CDR3 protein: CASSLPSGELFF
V gene: TRBV30; J gene: TRBJ2-7; D gene: NA; clone size: NA; CDR3 DNA: TGTGCCTGGGTTAGGAGCTCCTACGAGCAGTACTTC; CDR3 protein: CAWVRSSYEQYF
V gene: TRBV6-6; J gene: TRBJ1-5; D gene: TRBD1; clone size: NA; CDR3 DNA: TGTGCCAGCAGGGACACAGGGGGCAATCAGCCCCAGCATTTT; CDR3 protein: CASRDTGGNQPQHF
V gene: TRBV7-6; J gene: TRBJ2-1; D gene: NA; clone size: NA; CDR3 DNA: TGTGCCAGCAGCTTAGGATCGGCGGCTTACAATGAGCAGTTCTTC; CDR3 protein: CASSLGSAAYNEQFF
V gene: TRBV6-1; J gene: TRBJ2-7; D gene: TRBD1; clone size: NA; CDR3 DNA: TGTGCCACCCTGGGATGGGACAGAGGCTACGAGCAGTACTTC; CDR3 protein: CATLGWDRGYEQYF
V gene: TRBV6-5; J gene: TRBJ2-1; D gene: NA; clone size: NA; CDR3 DNA: TGTGCCAGCAGCCTTTTTGTCAGCTCCTACAATGAGCAGTTCTTC; CDR3 protein: CASSLFVSSYNEQFF
V gene: TRBV19; J gene: TRBJ2-1; D gene: TRBD1; clone size: NA; CDR3 DNA: TGTGCCACTTCGGACAGGGGGGGTTACAGTGAGCAGTTCTTC; CDR3 protein: CATSDRGGYSEQFF
V gene: TRBV6-5; J gene: TRBJ2-7; D gene: NA; clone size: NA; CDR3 DNA: TGTGCCAGCAGTTACATGGATAGGGGCGAGCAGTACTTC; CDR3 protein: CASSYMDRGEQYF
V gene: TRBV11-2; J gene: TRBJ2-1; D gene: TRBD2; clone size: NA; CDR3 DNA: TGTGCCAGCACCGTAGCGGGAGGGCGCTCCTACAATGAGCAGTTCTTC; CDR3 protein: CASTVAGGRSYNEQFF